This is a list of T cell receptor beta chains from one sample in a study of blood T cells in healthy people across ages. In TCRdb, the 5' RACE reads were re-called with MiXCR into one record per CDR3 protein. The repertoire includes about 1.4 million distinct CDR3 sequences, roughly 60% of them detected once, and more than 6% sits in the top ten. The sample consisted of blood. All receptors derive from a man between 18 and 35 years old in good health. CDR3s leave out the opening cysteine and the closing phenylalanine or tryptophan. The order of the fields is V gene, CDR3 length, J gene, clone size, CDR3 protein. The size entry is marked missing in some rows and otherwise reads once, few, many or a size class.

>TRBV18|14|TRBJ2-3|NA
ASSPVEGVATDTQY
>TRBV27|12|NA|NA
ASRSYRESYEQY
>TRBV5-1|14|TRBJ2-1|NA
ASSSQEGFRYNEQF
>TRBV4-3|17|TRBJ2-1|NA
ASSQRDRGQRGVDHEQF
>TRBV6-5|14|TRBJ2-7|NA
ASSYSRTGGRDEQY
>TRBV29-1|13|TRBJ2-5|few
SVETGRGNLETQY
>TRBV4-1|13|TRBJ2-4|NA
ASSERALAKNIQY
>TRBV29-1|11|TRBJ1-2|NA
SVAGRYNYGYT
>TRBV7-2|13|TRBJ2-7|NA
ASSFYRAGGYEQY
>TRBV6-6|13|TRBJ2-5|NA
ASRLGELPEETQY
>TRBV6-4|12|TRBJ1-2|NA
ASSEGVGDYGYT
>TRBV9|14|TRBJ2-2|NA
ASSVIHSRNTGELF
>TRBV4-2|12|TRBJ2-5|NA
ASSLRDDQETQY
>TRBV20-1|14|TRBJ2-1|NA
SAPGLAGSGYNEQF
>TRBV12-3/TRBV12-4|12|TRBJ1-2|few
ASSPGPLRRGYT
>TRBV4-1|14|TRBJ1-2|once
ASSQPDRPANYGYT
>TRBV27|12|TRBJ1-5|NA
ASSLYFGNQPQH
>TRBV12-3/TRBV12-4|15|TRBJ2-7|few
ASRFPKGAPTPYEQY
>TRBV7-9|13|TRBJ2-5|NA
ASSFTWTDQETQY
>TRBV5-1|13|TRBJ2-7|NA
ASSRNGDKSYEQY
>TRBV29-1|12|TRBJ2-5|few
SVVKREIGETQY
>TRBV4-1|16|TRBJ1-2|NA
ASSQDSPNNHGHYGYT
>TRBV6-5|12|TRBJ2-3|NA
ASRGVRAEDTQY
>TRBV7-2|11|TRBJ2-5|NA
ATTGQGQEAQY
>TRBV11-1|19|TRBJ1-4|NA
ASTNHFGDYPTGATNEKLF
>TRBV20-1|12|TRBJ1-6|few
SAPPRGGNSPLH
>TRBV25-1|10|TRBJ1-2|few
ASSDWGNGYT
>TRBV7-8|13|TRBJ2-7|NA
ASSTRESGPYEQY
>TRBV25-1|12|TRBJ2-3|NA
ASSLHSPADTQY
>TRBV29-1|11|TRBJ1-5|NA
SVRDRGGQPQH
>TRBV7-2|14|NA|NA
ASSLGGQGTIYEQY
>TRBV9|13|TRBJ2-5|NA
ASSVSLAGGETQY
>TRBV5-1|12|TRBJ2-7|NA
ASSWEGQIYEQY
>TRBV3-1|14|TRBJ2-7|NA
ASSQVDGGDSYEQY
>TRBV7-9|13|TRBJ2-7|NA
ASSAFPRPGDEQY
>TRBV27|11|TRBJ1-1|NA
ASRPLGRPGAF
>TRBV5-1|15|NA|NA
ASSWRSSSEPKETQY